The 21 T cell receptor beta chains listed next were all sequenced from one sample in a study of T-cell reconstitution after alpha-beta-depleted transplantation in children. The library targeted TCRbeta and was prepared with unique molecular identifiers. TCRdb called the PCR reads again in MiXCR, with one record for every CDR3 protein. The sample lists a few hundred thousand distinct CDR3 sequences; roughly 13% were seen once. Material: PBMCs, mostly from graft donor cells, obtained 360 days after TCRalphabeta/CD19-depleted stem cell transplant. Receptor source: a male patient younger than 18 who had a stem cell transplant for acute myeloid leukemia, so the T cells may come from the graft donor.

The chain couples TRBV29-1 to TRBJ2-7, with 7 bases lining up with TRBD2. Germline V gene data show CDR1 as SQVTM and CDR2 as ANQGSEA. J gave up 3 bases and V 4 bases, and 6 bases lay outside the gene matches. The CDR3 totals 13 residues. This chain's CDR3 is CSVGGRANYEQYF. The CDR3 DNA sequence: TGCAGCGTTGGGGGGAGGGCCAACTACGAGCAGTACTTC.

The chain combines TRBV2 with TRBJ2-1; 10 nucleotides line up with TRBD2. V shed 10 bases and J 0 bases; nucleotides not matched to a gene: 15. This CDR3 contains 18 residues. Germline V gives CDR1 SNHLY, CDR2 FYNNEI. This CDR3 is CANRRVLAGEISYNEQFF. CDR3 nucleotide sequence: TGTGCCAACAGAAGGGTCCTAGCGGGAGAGATCTCCTACAATGAGCAGTTCTTC.

In its sample, this clonotype was seen many times. V and J are TRBV29-1 and TRBJ2-1; a weak D match, TRBD1 (6 bases). Per the germline V gene, CDR1 is SQVTM and CDR2 is ANQGSEA. Trimming took off 7 bases at V and 10 bases at J, with 17 bases between the two ends. The CDR3 consists of 12 residues. CDR3 DNA: TGCAGCGGTAGAACAGGGATCAACGAGCAGTTCTTC. It is translated as CSGRTGINEQFF.

V gene TRBV10-3 combines with J gene TRBJ1-1; TRBD1 might be the D (5 bases). This CDR3 is built from 14 residues. The V gene lost 7 bases and the J gene lost 1 base, with 13 bases spanning the gap. The V gene's germline CDR1 is ENHRY and CDR2 SYGVKD. CDR3 nucleotide sequence: TGTGCCATCAACTTTAGGGGCCCGAACACTGAAGCTTTCTTT. It codes for CAINFRGPNTEAFF.

The V call is TRBV7-3, the J call TRBJ2-2, with 8 bases identical to TRBD1. The length of the CDR3 is 15 residues. The germline gives CDR1 SGHTA, CDR2 FQGTGA. The V and J ends lost 3 bases and 6 bases, in that order; junction bases with no gene match: 6. The CDR3 region has the DNA TGTGCCAGCAGCTTTGGGACAGGCGGGGCCGGGGAGCTGTTTTTT. It translates to CASSFGTGGAGELFF.

This clonotype has more than one count but fewer than ten. The chain combines TRBV10-3 with TRBJ2-1, with 14 bases aligning to TRBD2. The CDR3 extends over 14 amino acids. Germline V CDR1 and CDR2: ENHRY, SYGVKD. Trimming cost V 10 bases and J 8 bases; bases outside gene matches: 7. CDR3 protein: CATAGLAGEDEQFF. CDR3 bases: TGTGCCACAGCGGGACTAGCGGGAGAAGATGAGCAGTTCTTC.

This clonotype was detected only a few times. This chain connects TRBV7-3 to TRBJ2-7, with D possibly TRBD2 on 5 matching bases. The CDR3 spans 15 residues. Germline V CDR1 and CDR2: SGHTA, FQGTGA. The V gene lost 1 base and the J gene lost 0 bases, with 10 bases spanning the gap. CDR3 protein: CASSLNGEPSYEQYF. The CDR3 DNA reads TGTGCCAGCAGCTTAAACGGGGAACCCTCCTACGAGCAGTACTTC.

This clonotype was counted once. A much larger clone differs from this one at a single base, so this may be a read error. This chain joins TRBV4-2 and TRBJ2-1; 10 nucleotides match TRBD2. The CDR3 sequence is 14 residues long. CDR1 LGHNA and CDR2 YNFKEQ come from the germline V gene. CDR3 in amino acids: CASSHPEREGEHFF. The CDR3 nucleotides read TGTGCCAGCAGCCACCCAGAGCGGGAGGGGGAGCATTTCTTC.

This clonotype was seen ten or more times. The chain joins TRBV3-1 to TRBJ2-7; no reliable D call. V lost 2 bases and J 0 bases, leaving 20 bases between the germline ends. Germline V gene sequence: CDR1 LGHDT, CDR2 YNNKEL (reference sequence). The CDR3 consists of 18 residues. CDR3: CASSQLRTAATHSYEQYF. CDR3 DNA sequence: TGTGCCAGCAGCCAACTCCGGACGGCCGCAACCCACTCCTACGAGCAGTACTTC.

V is TRBV20-1 and J is TRBJ2-7; D unclear. The CDR3 length is 12 residues. Between the trimmed V and J ends, which lost 0 bases and 7 bases, there was a span of 10 bases. The germline V gene has CDR1 DFQATT and CDR2 SNEGSKA (reference sequence). The CDR3 is CSARDLGMEQYF. The CDR3 DNA follows: TGCAGTGCTAGAGATTTAGGGATGGAGCAGTACTTC.

The rearrangement joins TRBV10-3 to TRBJ2-3; 12 nucleotides agree with TRBD2. V dropped 4 bases and J dropped 2; count of bases not matched to a gene: 13. This CDR3 has 19 residues. CDR1 ENHRY and CDR2 SYGVKD come from the germline V gene. The CDR3 bases are TGTGCCATCAGTGGTGGACTAGCGGGAAGCCGATATAACACAGATACGCAGTATTTT. Residues: CAISGGLAGSRYNTDTQYF.

CDR3 DNA sequence: TGTGCCAGCAGTGAAGCGCTTGTGGGGGAGAGCTTGATTGGCACAGATACGCAGTATTTT. It translates to CASSEALVGESLIGTDTQYF. The chain is built from TRBV2 and TRBJ2-3; D is perhaps TRBD1 or TRBD2 (5 bases each). CDR3 size: 20 residues. The V end lost 0 bases, the J end lost 1 base, and 23 bases lay between the germline ends. Germline CDR1 SNHLY, CDR2 FYNNEI.

This clonotype has at least ten counts. The chain uses TRBV4-1 and TRBJ2-2; the D is unclear. The CDR3 length is 16 residues. Trimming pared 4 bases from V and 4 bases from J, leaving 16 bases between. Germline lookup yields CDR1 MGHRA and CDR2 YSYEKL. The CDR3 spells CASSPTHLDLTGELFF. The CDR3 bases are TGCGCCAGCAGCCCAACCCATCTCGACCTCACCGGGGAGCTGTTTTTT.

This chain joins TRBV27 and TRBJ2-7; the match to TRBD2 covers 15 bases. This CDR3 spans 18 amino acids. Germline V gene data show CDR1 as MNHEY and CDR2 as SMNVEV (reference sequence). J gave up 6 bases and V 2 bases, and 11 bases lay outside the gene matches. CDR3 nucleotides: TGTGCCAGCAGTTTACATTCCGGACTAGCGGGAGGGCTGGGCGAGCAGTACTTC. It codes for CASSLHSGLAGGLGEQYF.

This clonotype appeared a few times. The chain carries TRBV7-9 and TRBJ2-7; 10 positions match TRBD2. Germline V gene lookup returns CDR1 SEHNR and CDR2 FQNEAQ (reference sequence). Trimming cost V 3 bases and J 3 bases; bases outside gene matches: 5. This CDR3 has 15 residues. The CDR3 reads CASSFERTSGYEQYF. The CDR3 nucleotides read TGTGCCAGCAGCTTTGAGAGGACTAGCGGCTACGAGCAGTACTTC. Filled out from reference TRBV7-9 and TRBJ2-7, the complete variable domain reads DTGVSQNPRHKITKRGQNVTFRCDPISEHNRLYWYRQTLGQGPEFLTYFQNEAQLEKSRLLSDRFSAERPKGSFSTLEIQRTEQGDSAMYLCASSFERTSGYEQYFGPGTRLTVT.

This clonotype was counted a few times. As DNA, the CDR3 is TGTGCCAGCAGCCAAGATTTTGGGCAGCAAGAGACCCAGTACTTC. Translation: CASSQDFGQQETQYF. The rearrangement links TRBV4-2 to TRBJ2-5, with D hard to call. V was pared by 0 bases and J by 2 bases, with 10 bases between. Germline V gives CDR1 LGHNA, CDR2 YNFKEQ. The CDR3 has 15 amino acids.

This clonotype showed up many times. V gene TRBV10-3 combines with J gene TRBJ2-1, with D unresolved. Germline V gene lookup returns CDR1 ENHRY and CDR2 SYGVKD. V lost 2 bases and J 6 bases, leaving 14 bases between the germline ends. The CDR3 is 15 residues long. As DNA, the CDR3 is TGTGCCATCAGTGAGCCCGTTCGACCCAGCAATGAGCAGTTCTTC. Its translation is CAISEPVRPSNEQFF.

The genes are TRBV27 and TRBJ2-2, with D possibly matching TRBD2 (6 bases). The CDR3 totals 15 residues. The V end was cut by 5 bases, the J end by 7 bases, with 17 bases between. In germline, CDR1 is MNHEY, CDR2 SMNVEV (reference sequence). The CDR3 spells CASSPWGVRDGELFF. CDR3 DNA: TGTGCCAGCAGTCCCTGGGGGGTAAGGGACGGGGAGCTGTTTTTT.

This clonotype has ten or more counts. V and J are TRBV29-1 and TRBJ1-5; D gene uncertain. V lost 7 bases to trimming and J lost 5 bases, with 15 bases between them. The V gene's germline CDR1 is SQVTM and CDR2 ANQGSEA. The CDR3 is 13 amino acids. CDR3 in DNA: TGCAGCGCCCGTAAGGGTGTGGATCAGCCCCAGCATTTT. Amino acids: CSARKGVDQPQHF.

This clonotype was counted between two and nine times. The chain carries TRBV10-3 and TRBJ2-7; tentative D call: TRBD1 (7 bases). In germline, CDR1 is ENHRY, CDR2 SYGVKD. V was shortened by 7 bases and J by 4 bases, with 8 bases between the two germline ends. The CDR3 extends over 11 amino acids. The CDR3 sequence: CAITGGYEQYF. CDR3 DNA: TGTGCCATCACAGGGGGGTACGAGCAGTACTTC.

This clonotype was observed many times. The chain couples TRBV9 to TRBJ2-7; TRBD2 aligns across 10 bases. Germline values: CDR1 SGDLS, CDR2 YYNGEE. The junction had 15 bases not matched to a gene; V was cut back by 4 bases and J by 5 bases. This CDR3 is 17 amino acids long. The DNA for the CDR3 is TGTGCCAGCAGCCCAGAATCCTGGACTAGCGGAAGGAACGAGCAGTACTTC. As protein: CASSPESWTSGRNEQYF.